This T cell receptor beta chain came from a study of blood T cells in healthy people across ages. Whole-study results and caveats: Age advanced and TCR beta diversity per million T cells fell, roughly linearly.

V was cut by 4 bases and J by 0 bases, with 10 bases left in between. This CDR3 region has 13 residues. The germline V gene has CDR1 SQVTM and CDR2 ANQGSEA. The use of a sample-barcoded 5' primer and a J-beta primer mix characterized a second PCR of roughly 6 to 11 cycles. TCRdb ran MiXCR on the 5' RACE reads and lists one entry per CDR3 protein. The repertoire has about 940,000 distinct CDR3 sequences, approximately 49% of them found once; the top ten carry 13%. Details on this clonotype: Its antigen is as yet unknown.

The TCR sequence derives from a man aged 25-40 years in good health. The V call is TRBV29-1, the J call TRBJ2-7; D call uncertain. What was sequenced was blood. The CDR3 DNA is TGCAGCGTTGCGCAGGAGAGCTCCTACGAGCAGTACTTC. Its translation: CSVAQESSYEQYF.